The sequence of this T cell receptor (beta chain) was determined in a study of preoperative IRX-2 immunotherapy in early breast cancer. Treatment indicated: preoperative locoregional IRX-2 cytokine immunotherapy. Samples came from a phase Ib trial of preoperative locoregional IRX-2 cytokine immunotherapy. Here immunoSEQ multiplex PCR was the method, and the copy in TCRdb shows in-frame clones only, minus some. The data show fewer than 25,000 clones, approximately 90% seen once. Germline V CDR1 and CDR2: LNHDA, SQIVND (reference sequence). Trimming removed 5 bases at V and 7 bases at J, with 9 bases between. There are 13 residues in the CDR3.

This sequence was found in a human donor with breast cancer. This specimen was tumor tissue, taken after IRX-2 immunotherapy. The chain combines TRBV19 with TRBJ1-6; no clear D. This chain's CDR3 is CASSRQANSPLHF. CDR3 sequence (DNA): TGTGCCAGTAGTCGGCAGGCAAATTCACCCCTCCACTTT.